This entry describes one T cell receptor (beta chain). Enrollees, about 18 to 89 years old, lived in approximately 25 US areas. Each recovered donor of Cohort 3 presented with two negative PCRs, clearance, or symptom resolution. V was pared by 1 base and J by 7 bases, with 10 bases between. The CDR3 loop spans 13 amino acids. Germline V gene sequence: CDR1 MNHNS, CDR2 SASEGT. Sequencing was performed with immunoSEQ multiplex PCR; in TCRdb, only in-frame clones are kept and a portion is missing. The table has about 320,000 clones, 88% seen once. This record belongs to a study of blood T cell repertoires in COVID-19.

This TCR was sampled from a man aged 25 to 40 who had recovered from COVID-19. The sample comprised PBMCs or T cells enriched from blood (not recorded which). The rearrangement uses TRBV6-1 and TRBJ1-2; D is perhaps TRBD1 (6 bases). CDR3 in DNA: TGTGCCAGCAGTGAAGTGAACAGGGCTGGCTACACCTTC. Protein sequence: CASSEVNRAGYTF.